Sequencing of this T cell receptor beta chain was carried out in a study of blood T cell repertoires in COVID-19. Germline CDR1 is LNHNV and CDR2 is YYDKDF (reference sequence). V lost 1 base to trimming and J lost 5 bases; unmatched junction nucleotides: 11. This CDR3 spans 17 amino acids. In the authors' workflow: Estimation of nucleated cell counts was performed using reference gene primer amplification. TCRdb's copy holds only in-frame clones and misses some; the assay was immunoSEQ multiplex PCR. V and J calls and clone size are those listed in that table; D and trimming were worked out from the DNA. This table holds approximately 130,000 clones, 70% to 80% found once.

The source material was peripheral blood. The gene calls are TRBV15 and TRBJ2-5, with 9 nucleotides matching TRBD1. This TCR derives from a human donor in a cohort sampled during active COVID-19. CDR3 coding DNA: TGTGCCACCAGCAGAGGTAACAGGGGGCGCCCCCAGGAGACCCAGTACTTC. The encoded protein is CATSRGNRGRPQETQYF.